The sequence of this T cell receptor (beta chain) was determined in a study of long-term antiretroviral therapy in people with HIV. Study details: The 2015 recommendation for immediate ART came about a decade after the earliest samples.

Survey-level immunoSEQ v3.0 assays were run. Here immunoSEQ multiplex PCR was the method, and the copy in TCRdb shows in-frame clones only, minus some. The sample consists of about 34,000 clones, 85% to 95% of them appearing once. Germline V gene data show CDR1 as SGHRS and CDR2 as YFSETQ. This CDR3 region has 16 residues. Trimming at V came to 2 bases and at J to 3 bases, leaving 6 bases not matched to a gene. Sequenced here: unsorted PBMCs, sampled approximately 5.1 years after starting antiretroviral therapy. J is TRBJ1-3 and V is TRBV5-1, with 9 bases lining up with TRBD1. This clonotype was sampled from a woman aged 50 to 60 with HIV. CDR3: CASSFGTGKSGNTIYF. The CDR3 nucleotides are TGCGCCAGCAGCTTCGGGACAGGGAAAAGTGGAAACACCATATATTTT. The complete variable domain, with remaining parts taken from reference TRBV5-1 and TRBJ1-3, reads KAGVTQTPRYLIKTRGQQVTLSCSPISGHRSVSWYQQTPGQGLQFLFEYFSETQRNKGNFPGRFSGRQFSNSRSEMNVSTLELGDSALYLCASSFGTGKSGNTIYFGEGSWLTVV.